The 14 T cell receptor beta chains presented below share a single source sample, sequenced in a study of T cell responses to AZD1222 COVID-19 vaccine. TCRdb's copy holds only in-frame clones and misses some; the assay was immunoSEQ multiplex PCR. The sample records under 150,000 clones, about 93% being singletons. Sequencing used peripheral blood, obtained on day 0 of AZD1222 vaccination. The receptors were gathered from an adult in good health.

The chain couples TRBV28 to TRBJ1-5; D gene ambiguous. This CDR3 has 13 residues. Germline CDR1 MDHEN, CDR2 SYDVKM. The V end lost 6 bases, the J end lost 5 bases, and 11 bases lay between the germline ends. The CDR3 here is CASSLRWYQPQHF. CDR3 bases: TGTGCCAGCAGCCTGAGATGGTATCAGCCCCAGCATTTT.

V is TRBV28 and J is TRBJ2-7; 7 bases fit TRBD2. Trimming cost V 7 bases and J 0 bases; bases outside gene matches: 15. Germline CDR1 MDHEN, CDR2 SYDVKM. This CDR3 has 17 amino acids. The CDR3 is CASTPPGLSGASYEQYF. The CDR3 coding sequence is TGTGCCAGCACCCCGCCGGGCCTCAGCGGGGCCTCCTACGAGCAGTACTTC.

The chain couples TRBV29-1 to TRBJ1-5, with 7 bases lining up with TRBD1. J gave up 6 bases and V 6 bases, and 8 bases lay outside the gene matches. Germline values: CDR1 SQVTM, CDR2 ANQGSEA. CDR3 length equals 13 residues. The CDR3 reads CSVITGELQPQHF. As DNA, the CDR3 is TGCAGCGTAATAACAGGGGAGCTTCAGCCCCAGCATTTT.

The chain recombines TRBV27 with TRBJ2-7, with D unresolved. V lost 6 bases, J lost 3 bases, and 12 bases lay in between. CDR1 and CDR2 from the germline V gene are MNHEY and SMNVEV (reference sequence). There are 13 residues in the CDR3. The CDR3 protein is CASSRSGNYEQYF. The CDR3 DNA is TGTGCCAGCAGCAGATCAGGAAACTACGAGCAGTACTTC.

The rearrangement joins TRBV7-9 to TRBJ2-5; 7 positions match TRBD2. V shed 2 bases and J 9 bases; nucleotides not matched to a gene: 9. CDR3 length: 14 residues. Germline values: CDR1 SEHNR, CDR2 FQNEAQ (reference sequence). CDR3 nucleotide sequence: TGTGCCAGCAGCTTATTCGTGGGGGGGGAGGCCCAGTACTTC. Protein sequence: CASSLFVGGEAQYF.

The sample holds one count of this clone. The chain uses TRBV6-2 or TRBV6-3 and TRBJ1-1; no reliable D call. V was trimmed by 2 bases and J by 1 base, leaving 8 bases between them. Germline V gene sequence: CDR1 MNHEY, CDR2 SVGEGT. The CDR3 runs 14 residues. Here the CDR3 reads CASSYVQANTEAFF. The CDR3 nucleotides are TGTGCCAGCAGTTACGTCCAGGCGAACACTGAAGCTTTCTTT.

This chain links TRBV9 with TRBJ2-2, with 12 bases matching TRBD2. In germline, CDR1 is SGDLS, CDR2 YYNGEE. J gave up 2 bases and V 3 bases, and 5 bases lay outside the gene matches. The CDR3 is made up of 17 amino acids. The CDR3 here is CASSDLAGGLNTGELFF. The DNA of the CDR3 is TGTGCCAGCAGCGATCTAGCGGGGGGGCTAAACACCGGGGAGCTGTTTTTT.

The chain recombines TRBV3-1 (or the pseudogene TRBV3-2) with TRBJ2-7, with D tentatively TRBD2 (5 bases). The CDR3 contains 14 residues. The V and J ends lost 2 bases and 0 bases respectively, with 8 bases between them. Per the germline V gene, CDR1 is LGHDT and CDR2 is YNNKEL (reference sequence). In nucleotides, the CDR3 is TGTGCCAGCAGCCAAAGCAGCGGCTCCTACGAGCAGTACTTC. Its translation: CASSQSSGSYEQYF.

The chain employs TRBV19 and TRBJ1-2, with D tentatively TRBD1 (5 bases). The V end lost 6 bases, the J end lost 8 bases, and 19 bases lay between the germline ends. The germline V gene has CDR1 LNHDA and CDR2 SQIVND (reference sequence). The CDR3 runs to 14 residues. The CDR3 region has the DNA TGTGCCAGTAGCACTGGACAACGATGGCTGGGCTACACCTTC. Translation gives CASSTGQRWLGYTF.

This sequence joins TRBV28 and TRBJ1-2; D gene ambiguous. Germline V CDR1 and CDR2: MDHEN, SYDVKM. Trimming removed 3 bases from V and 5 bases from J, with 13 bases in between. The CDR3 contains 14 residues. The DNA of the CDR3 is TGTGCCAGCAGTTTGGCCGGCGCCCTTTATGGCTACACCTTC. Translating gives CASSLAGALYGYTF.

In DNA, the CDR3 is TGTGCCAGCAGGGGTTCCTATAATTCACCCCTCCACTTT. As protein: CASRGSYNSPLHF. The chain has TRBV27 and TRBJ1-6, with unresolved D. Germline CDR1 and CDR2: MNHEY and SMNVEV (reference sequence). This CDR3 spans 13 amino acids. V dropped 6 bases and J dropped 1 base, with 4 bases sitting between them.

The rearrangement uses TRBV2 and TRBJ2-5, with D perhaps TRBD2 (6 bases). The CDR3 is 12 residues long. Trimming removed 9 bases from V and 0 bases from J, with 8 bases in between. Germline V gene sequence: CDR1 SNHLY, CDR2 FYNNEI. CDR3 in amino acids: CASRTNQETQYF. Here the CDR3 DNA reads TGTGCCAGTAGGACTAACCAAGAGACCCAGTACTTC.

The V call is TRBV10-3, the J call TRBJ2-7; D is undetermined. V dropped 4 bases and J dropped 3 bases, with 4 bases sitting between them. Germline V gives CDR1 ENHRY, CDR2 SYGVKD. The CDR3 contains 11 residues. The CDR3 DNA reads as TGTGCCATCAGTGCCGACTACGAGCAGTACTTC. It is translated as CAISADYEQYF.

V usage is TRBV14 and J usage is TRBJ2-2; either TRBD1 or TRBD2 may fit D (7 bases each). The CDR3 extends over 14 amino acids. Trimming pared 2 bases from V and 5 bases from J, leaving 9 bases between. The germline V gene has CDR1 SGHDN and CDR2 FVKESK. The CDR3 region is CASSQQGGTGELFF. The CDR3 DNA reads TGTGCCAGCAGCCAACAGGGGGGGACCGGGGAGCTGTTTTTT.